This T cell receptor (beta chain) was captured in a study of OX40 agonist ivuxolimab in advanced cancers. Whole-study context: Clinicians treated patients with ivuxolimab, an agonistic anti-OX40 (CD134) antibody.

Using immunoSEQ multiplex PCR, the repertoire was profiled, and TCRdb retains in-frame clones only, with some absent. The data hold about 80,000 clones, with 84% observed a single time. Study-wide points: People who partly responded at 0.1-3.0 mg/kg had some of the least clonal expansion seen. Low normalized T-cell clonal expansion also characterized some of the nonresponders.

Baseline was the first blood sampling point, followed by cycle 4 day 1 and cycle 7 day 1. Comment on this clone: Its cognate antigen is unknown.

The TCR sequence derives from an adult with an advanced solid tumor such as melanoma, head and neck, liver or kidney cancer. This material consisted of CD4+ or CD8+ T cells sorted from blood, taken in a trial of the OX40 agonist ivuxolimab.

CDR3 sequence (DNA): TGTGCCAGCAGTTCCCCCGTCGGGGCTTTCTTT. This translates into CASSSPVGAFF. The chain has TRBV28 and TRBJ1-1; D not certain. Per the germline V gene, CDR1 is MDHEN and CDR2 is SYDVKM. Deletions cut 4 bases from V and 11 bases from J, with 11 bases between. The CDR3 covers 11 residues.